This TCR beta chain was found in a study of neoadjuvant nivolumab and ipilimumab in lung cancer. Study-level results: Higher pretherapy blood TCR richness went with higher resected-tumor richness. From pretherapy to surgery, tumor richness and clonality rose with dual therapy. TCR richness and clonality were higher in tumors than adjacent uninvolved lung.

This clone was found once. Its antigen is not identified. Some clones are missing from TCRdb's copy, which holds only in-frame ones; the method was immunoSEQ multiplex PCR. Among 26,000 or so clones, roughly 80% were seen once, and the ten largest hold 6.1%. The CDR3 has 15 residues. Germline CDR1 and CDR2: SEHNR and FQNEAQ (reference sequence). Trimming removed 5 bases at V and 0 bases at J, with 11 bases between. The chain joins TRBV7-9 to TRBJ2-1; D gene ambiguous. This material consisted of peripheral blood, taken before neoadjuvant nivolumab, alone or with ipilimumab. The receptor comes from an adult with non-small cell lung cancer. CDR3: CASSAKFSSYNEQFF. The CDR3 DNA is TGTGCCAGCAGCGCCAAATTTAGCTCCTACAATGAGCAGTTCTTC. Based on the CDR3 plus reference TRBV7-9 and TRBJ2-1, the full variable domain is DTGVSQNPRHKITKRGQNVTFRCDPISEHNRLYWYRQTLGQGPEFLTYFQNEAQLEKSRLLSDRFSAERPKGSFSTLEIQRTEQGDSAMYLCASSAKFSSYNEQFFGPGTRLTVL.